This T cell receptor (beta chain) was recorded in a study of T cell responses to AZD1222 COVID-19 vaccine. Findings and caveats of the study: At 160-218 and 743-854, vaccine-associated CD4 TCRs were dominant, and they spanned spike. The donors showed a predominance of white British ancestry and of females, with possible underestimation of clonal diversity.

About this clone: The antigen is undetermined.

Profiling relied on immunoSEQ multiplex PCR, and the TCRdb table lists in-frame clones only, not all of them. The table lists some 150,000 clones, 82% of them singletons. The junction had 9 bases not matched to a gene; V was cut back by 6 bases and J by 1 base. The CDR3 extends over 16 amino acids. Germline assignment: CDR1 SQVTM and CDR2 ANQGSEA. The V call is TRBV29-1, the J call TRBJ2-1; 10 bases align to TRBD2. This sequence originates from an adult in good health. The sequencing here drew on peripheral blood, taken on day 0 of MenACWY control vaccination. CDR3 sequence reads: CSVRSQAGGSYNEQFF. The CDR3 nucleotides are TGCAGCGTCCGATCCCAAGCGGGGGGGTCCTACAATGAGCAGTTCTTC.